Listed below are T cell receptor beta chains from one sample, sequenced in a study of T cells in Graves' hyperthyroidism and ophthalmopathy. A single record per CDR3 protein comes from TCRdb applying MiXCR to the multiplex PCR reads. The table records 450,000 to 700,000 distinct CDR3 sequences, around 45% of them present only once. Sequencing input: peripheral blood or thyroid tissue (not recorded which). The origin of the receptors is a woman between 18 and 29 years old with Graves' hyperthyroidism. CDR3s include the opening cysteine and the closing phenylalanine or tryptophan. The order of the fields is D gene, V gene, J gene, clone size, CDR3 DNA, CDR3 protein. D genes are given only for firm matches. Size tells how often a clone was seen (once, few, many) or the class of an expanded clone, and some rows leave it out.

D gene: TRBD1; V gene: TRBV5-4; J gene: TRBJ2-5; clone size: many; CDR3 DNA: TGTGCCAGCAGCACGGGGACAGAGTACCAAGAGACCCAGTACTTC; CDR3 protein: CASSTGTEYQETQYF
D gene: NA; V gene: TRBV27; J gene: TRBJ1-2; clone size: many; CDR3 DNA: TGTGCCAGCAGTGATATAATGTCTGGCTACACCTTC; CDR3 protein: CASSDIMSGYTF
D gene: NA; V gene: TRBV6-1; J gene: TRBJ2-7; clone size: NA; CDR3 DNA: TGTGCCAGCAGTGAATGGACATTGGAAAACGAGCAGTACTTC; CDR3 protein: CASSEWTLENEQYF
D gene: NA; V gene: TRBV24-1; J gene: TRBJ1-2; clone size: many; CDR3 DNA: TGTGCCACCAGTGATGGGACACTTTATGGCTACACCTTC; CDR3 protein: CATSDGTLYGYTF
D gene: TRBD2; V gene: TRBV29-1; J gene: TRBJ2-1; clone size: NA; CDR3 DNA: TGCAGCGTTTCCCGGACTAGTCTTCTCATTCATAAGCAGTTCTTC; CDR3 protein: CSVSRTSLLIHKQFF
D gene: TRBD1; V gene: TRBV11-2; J gene: TRBJ1-5; clone size: many; CDR3 DNA: TGTGCCAGCAGCATGACAGGGGTCGGCAATCAGCCCCAGCATTTT; CDR3 protein: CASSMTGVGNQPQHF
D gene: NA; V gene: TRBV6-1; J gene: TRBJ1-6; clone size: NA; CDR3 DNA: TGTGCCAGCATGAGGGGGTACGGTTCACCCCTCCACTTT; CDR3 protein: CASMRGYGSPLHF
D gene: NA; V gene: TRBV2; J gene: TRBJ1-2; clone size: NA; CDR3 DNA: TGTGCCAGCAGTGCTAGCGGGAGCAGACCCTATGGCTACACCTTC; CDR3 protein: CASSASGSRPYGYTF
D gene: NA; V gene: TRBV5-6; J gene: TRBJ2-7; clone size: many; CDR3 DNA: TGTGCCAGCAGCCCACCCGCCTCGTGGGACTACGAGCAGTACTTC; CDR3 protein: CASSPPASWDYEQYF
D gene: NA; V gene: TRBV4-2; J gene: TRBJ2-5; clone size: many; CDR3 DNA: TGTGCCAGCAGCCAAGATGATCTGGGTGGCCAGTACTTC; CDR3 protein: CASSQDDLGGQYF
D gene: TRBD2; V gene: TRBV20-1; J gene: TRBJ2-5; clone size: many; CDR3 DNA: TGCAGTGCTAGGGAGAGTTGGCTAGCGGGAGCCGACCAAGAGACCCAGTACTTC; CDR3 protein: CSARESWLAGADQETQYF
D gene: TRBD2; V gene: TRBV29-1; J gene: TRBJ2-5; clone size: NA; CDR3 DNA: TGCAGCGCTACGTGCGGGACTAGCGGGAGGGCCCAGGAGACCCAGTACTTC; CDR3 protein: CSATCGTSGRAQETQYF
D gene: TRBD2; V gene: TRBV5-5; J gene: TRBJ2-7; clone size: few; CDR3 DNA: TGTGCCAGCAGCCAAGAGGTGGCTAGCGGAATCTACGAGCAGTACTTC; CDR3 protein: CASSQEVASGIYEQYF
D gene: NA; V gene: TRBV12-3/TRBV12-4; J gene: TRBJ2-5; clone size: NA; CDR3 DNA: TGTGCCAGCAGTTTACTCTCTGCACTGTGGTTC; CDR3 protein: CASSLLSALWF
D gene: NA; V gene: TRBV6-5; J gene: TRBJ2-7; clone size: many; CDR3 DNA: TGTGCCAGCAGTATTAGCGGAGGGAACGAGCAGTACTTC; CDR3 protein: CASSISGGNEQYF
D gene: NA; V gene: TRBV7-6; J gene: TRBJ2-7; clone size: few; CDR3 DNA: TGTGCCTGCATCCAGGGGTTTGACTACGAGCAGTACTTC; CDR3 protein: CACIQGFDYEQYF
D gene: TRBD1; V gene: TRBV7-8; J gene: TRBJ1-2; clone size: NA; CDR3 DNA: TGTGCCAGCAGCCAAGTATTTAACAGGGGGGACTATGGCTACACCTTC; CDR3 protein: CASSQVFNRGDYGYTF
D gene: TRBD2; V gene: TRBV20-1; J gene: TRBJ2-7; clone size: NA; CDR3 DNA: TGCAGTGCGAGGACTAGCACCGAGCAGTACTTC; CDR3 protein: CSARTSTEQYF
D gene: NA; V gene: TRBV3-1; J gene: TRBJ1-1; clone size: many; CDR3 DNA: TGTGCCAGCCAGAAGACTAGGGGTACTGAAGCTTTCTTT; CDR3 protein: CASQKTRGTEAFF
D gene: TRBD1; V gene: TRBV29-1; J gene: TRBJ1-5; clone size: NA; CDR3 DNA: TGCAGCGTCATCGGGACAGATCAGGGACAGCCCCAGCATTTT; CDR3 protein: CSVIGTDQGQPQHF
D gene: NA; V gene: TRBV6-1; J gene: TRBJ1-1; clone size: many; CDR3 DNA: TGTGCCAGCACTGAGTGGGAGGAAGCTTTCTTT; CDR3 protein: CASTEWEEAFF
D gene: TRBD1; V gene: TRBV12-3/TRBV12-4; J gene: TRBJ2-7; clone size: many; CDR3 DNA: TGTGCCAGCACCCCGGACAGGTTGATGTACGAGCAGTACTTC; CDR3 protein: CASTPDRLMYEQYF
D gene: NA; V gene: TRBV11-2; J gene: TRBJ2-6; clone size: NA; CDR3 DNA: TGTGCCAGCAGCTTAGGGGGGTCGGCAGCCTACGTCCTGACTTTC; CDR3 protein: CASSLGGSAAYVLTF
D gene: NA; V gene: TRBV7-2; J gene: TRBJ2-1; clone size: NA; CDR3 DNA: TGTGCCAGCAGCTTAACCCTTGACAATGAGCAGTTCTTC; CDR3 protein: CASSLTLDNEQFF
D gene: TRBD2; V gene: TRBV7-2; J gene: TRBJ2-5; clone size: many; CDR3 DNA: TGTGCCAGCAGCTTAGCGGGACTAGCGGGAGGGTACGAGACCCAGTACTTC; CDR3 protein: CASSLAGLAGGYETQYF
D gene: TRBD1; V gene: TRBV7-3; J gene: TRBJ1-4; clone size: NA; CDR3 DNA: TGTGCCAGCAGCTTAGCAAAAGGACAGGGGGCGGGGAAACTGTTTTTT; CDR3 protein: CASSLAKGQGAGKLFF
D gene: NA; V gene: TRBV15; J gene: TRBJ2-7; clone size: NA; CDR3 DNA: TGTGCCACCAGCAGAGAGCGCACAGTTAATCCCTACGAGCAGTACTTC; CDR3 protein: CATSRERTVNPYEQYF
D gene: TRBD1; V gene: TRBV6-1; J gene: TRBJ2-7; clone size: many; CDR3 DNA: TGTGCCAGCAGTGAAGAGTTTATCGGGACAGGGGACTACGAGCAGTACTTC; CDR3 protein: CASSEEFIGTGDYEQYF
D gene: TRBD1; V gene: TRBV7-9; J gene: TRBJ2-3; clone size: NA; CDR3 DNA: TGTGCCAGCACCCTCCGGGACAGGGTCACAGATACGCAGTATTTT; CDR3 protein: CASTLRDRVTDTQYF
D gene: NA; V gene: TRBV6-2/TRBV6-3; J gene: TRBJ1-5; clone size: many; CDR3 DNA: TGTGCCAGCAGTTACCTGACAGGAGGGATTCAGCCCCAGCATTTT; CDR3 protein: CASSYLTGGIQPQHF
D gene: TRBD1; V gene: TRBV3-1; J gene: TRBJ2-7; clone size: few; CDR3 DNA: TGTGCCAGCAGCCGAGCCGGGACAGGGGATTACGAGCAGTACTTC; CDR3 protein: CASSRAGTGDYEQYF
D gene: TRBD2; V gene: TRBV7-9; J gene: TRBJ2-7; clone size: few; CDR3 DNA: TGTGCCAGCAGCCAAGATAATACGGTAGCGGGATGGGACGAGCAGTACTTC; CDR3 protein: CASSQDNTVAGWDEQYF
D gene: NA; V gene: TRBV2; J gene: TRBJ1-1; clone size: NA; CDR3 DNA: TGTGCCAGCAGTGAAGCTGCAGGGACTGAAGCTTTCTTT; CDR3 protein: CASSEAAGTEAFF
D gene: NA; V gene: TRBV20-1; J gene: TRBJ2-3; clone size: NA; CDR3 DNA: TGCAGTGCTAGTCCGGGGTATGCTAGCACAGATACGCAGTATTTT; CDR3 protein: CSASPGYASTDTQYF
D gene: TRBD2; V gene: TRBV7-9; J gene: TRBJ2-2; clone size: NA; CDR3 DNA: TGTGCCAGCAGCTCGTTGACCGGACTAGCGGGAGGATTGTTTTTT; CDR3 protein: CASSSLTGLAGGLFF
D gene: NA; V gene: TRBV10-3; J gene: TRBJ1-5; clone size: NA; CDR3 DNA: TGTGCCACCAGTGAGACAGACAATCAGCTCCAGCATTTT; CDR3 protein: CATSETDNQLQHF
D gene: TRBD1; V gene: TRBV15; J gene: TRBJ1-4; clone size: NA; CDR3 DNA: TGTGCCACCAGCAGAGGACAGGGCGGAGAACTGTTTTTT; CDR3 protein: CATSRGQGGELFF
D gene: NA; V gene: TRBV18; J gene: TRBJ1-6; clone size: NA; CDR3 DNA: TGTGCCAGCTCACGGACAGACTCCTATAATTCACCCCTCCACTTT; CDR3 protein: CASSRTDSYNSPLHF
D gene: NA; V gene: TRBV7-2; J gene: TRBJ1-4; clone size: NA; CDR3 DNA: TGTGCCAGCAGCTTAGCAGGATTCGGACTAAGCAATGAAAAACTGTTTTTT; CDR3 protein: CASSLAGFGLSNEKLFF
D gene: NA; V gene: TRBV2; J gene: TRBJ1-2; clone size: many; CDR3 DNA: TGTGCCAGCAGTGAAGATTGGACAGAAGATGGCTACACCTTC; CDR3 protein: CASSEDWTEDGYTF
D gene: NA; V gene: TRBV5-1; J gene: TRBJ1-1; clone size: many; CDR3 DNA: TGCGCCAGCAGCTTGGAAGCAGGGCCACGGTGGGCTTTCTTT; CDR3 protein: CASSLEAGPRWAFF
D gene: NA; V gene: TRBV9; J gene: TRBJ2-3; clone size: NA; CDR3 DNA: TGTGCCAGCAGCCAAAGGGGAGGCGCGGATACGCAGTATTTT; CDR3 protein: CASSQRGGADTQYF
D gene: NA; V gene: TRBV4-1; J gene: TRBJ1-5; clone size: NA; CDR3 DNA: TGCGCCAGCAGGGTGAGGACACAGAGCAATCAGCCCCAGCATTTT; CDR3 protein: CASRVRTQSNQPQHF
D gene: TRBD1; V gene: TRBV24-1; J gene: TRBJ2-6; clone size: many; CDR3 DNA: TGTGCCACCGGGGGGACAGGGAAGACTGGGGCCAACGTCCTGACTTTC; CDR3 protein: CATGGTGKTGANVLTF
D gene: NA; V gene: TRBV9; J gene: TRBJ1-2; clone size: many; CDR3 DNA: TGTGCCAGCAGCCAACAGGTAGCGCAGGACTATGGCTACACCTTC; CDR3 protein: CASSQQVAQDYGYTF
D gene: TRBD1; V gene: TRBV29-1; J gene: TRBJ1-5; clone size: NA; CDR3 DNA: TGCAGCGCTAGACAGGGGGTAAGCAATCAGCCCCAGCATTTT; CDR3 protein: CSARQGVSNQPQHF
D gene: TRBD2; V gene: TRBV6-6; J gene: TRBJ2-7; clone size: many; CDR3 DNA: TGTGCCAGCAGTTACTCAATAAGGACTAGCGGAGAGCAGTACTTC; CDR3 protein: CASSYSIRTSGEQYF
D gene: NA; V gene: TRBV27; J gene: TRBJ1-2; clone size: few; CDR3 DNA: TGTGCCAGCACCCCTCGGGCTAATACTAACTATGGCTACACCTTC; CDR3 protein: CASTPRANTNYGYTF
D gene: NA; V gene: TRBV7-9; J gene: TRBJ2-7; clone size: NA; CDR3 DNA: TGTGCCAGCAGCCCCCCTGAGACCGGCTCCTACGAGCGGTACTTC; CDR3 protein: CASSPPETGSYERYF
D gene: TRBD1; V gene: TRBV12-3/TRBV12-4; J gene: TRBJ2-6; clone size: many; CDR3 DNA: TGTGCCAGCAGTGCGCCGGGACAGACATCTGGGGCCAACGTCCTGACTTTC; CDR3 protein: CASSAPGQTSGANVLTF
D gene: NA; V gene: TRBV12-3/TRBV12-4; J gene: TRBJ1-3; clone size: many; CDR3 DNA: TGTGCCAGCAGTTTAGGGGACGGTGGAAACACCATATATTTT; CDR3 protein: CASSLGDGGNTIYF
D gene: TRBD2; V gene: TRBV5-1; J gene: TRBJ2-7; clone size: many; CDR3 DNA: TGCGCCAGCAGCTTGGTGCTCGGACTAGCGGAGAACTACGAGCAGTACTTC; CDR3 protein: CASSLVLGLAENYEQYF
D gene: TRBD1; V gene: TRBV10-3; J gene: TRBJ2-2; clone size: NA; CDR3 DNA: TGTGCCATCGGGGCGGTCAGGGGGCGCGCCGGGGAGCTGTTTTTT; CDR3 protein: CAIGAVRGRAGELFF
D gene: TRBD1; V gene: TRBV2; J gene: TRBJ1-2; clone size: NA; CDR3 DNA: TGTGCCAGCAGACGGGACAGGGGGACAGGAGACTATGGCTACACCTTC; CDR3 protein: CASRRDRGTGDYGYTF
D gene: NA; V gene: TRBV5-1; J gene: TRBJ1-4; clone size: many; CDR3 DNA: TGCGCCAGCAGCTTAAGGGGTGGAACTAATGAAAAACTGTTTTTT; CDR3 protein: CASSLRGGTNEKLFF